Listed below are T cell receptor beta chains from one sample, sequenced in a study of blood T cell repertoires in COVID-19. Repertoires were generated with immunoSEQ multiplex PCR, while TCRdb's copy carries only in-frame clones and drops some. The sample has roughly 57,000 clones, 87% seen once; the top ten hold roughly 6.5%. Sequencing was carried out using peripheral blood. These receptors originate from a woman aged 60-75 years with COVID-19, enrolled during active disease. CDR3s include the opening cysteine and the closing phenylalanine or tryptophan. The D gene is left open where the match is weak. The listing skips clone size in some rows; elsewhere it reads once, few, many or a size class.

d_gene	v_gene	j_gene	abundance	CDR3aa	CDR3nt
TRBD1	TRBV30	TRBJ1-4	-	CAWSVIGQETMGKLFF	TGTGCCTGGAGTGTAATCGGACAGGAGACAATGGGGAAACTGTTTTTT
TRBD1	TRBV28	TRBJ1-5	-	CASSNQGAANQPQHF	TGTGCCAGCAGTAACCAGGGGGCGGCCAATCAGCCCCAGCATTTT
-	TRBV2	TRBJ1-1	-	CASRPPRVGTEAFF	TGTGCCAGCAGACCGCCCAGGGTGGGCACTGAAGCTTTCTTT
-	TRBV27	TRBJ2-2	-	CASSTIQGLDTGELFF	TGTGCCAGCAGCACAATACAGGGATTGGACACCGGGGAGCTGTTTTTT
-	TRBV6-5	TRBJ1-3	-	CASRVTGQGNTIYF	TGTGCCAGCAGGGTCACGGGACAAGGAAACACCATATATTTT
-	TRBV6-1	TRBJ1-5	-	CASNEGASGQPQHF	TGTGCCAGCAATGAAGGGGCCTCCGGTCAGCCCCAGCATTTT
TRBD2	TRBV27	TRBJ2-2	few	CASRGLAGLYTGELFF	TGTGCCAGCCGGGGACTAGCGGGACTCTACACCGGGGAGCTGTTTTTT
-	TRBV19	TRBJ1-6	-	CASSVRRSYNSPLHF	TGTGCCAGTAGTGTGCGGAGGTCCTATAATTCACCCCTCCACTTT
-	TRBV11-3	TRBJ2-7	-	CASSFRGLHEQYF	TGTGCCAGCAGCTTTCGGGGTCTCCACGAGCAGTACTTC
TRBD1	TRBV28	TRBJ1-4	-	CASSSGQGGVREKLFF	TGTGCCAGCAGCTCCGGACAGGGGGGAGTTCGGGAAAAACTGTTTTTT
TRBD2	TRBV11-3	TRBJ2-7	-	CASSDWGGSEFQYF	TGTGCCAGCAGCGACTGGGGGGGGTCAGAGTTTCAGTACTTC
-	TRBV28	TRBJ2-7	-	CASSPPRGLHYEQYF	TGTGCCAGCAGCCCCCCCCGGGGACTTCACTACGAGCAGTACTTC
-	TRBV5-1	TRBJ1-4	once	CASSSEVVANEKLFF	TGCGCCAGCAGCTCCGAGGTGGTGGCTAATGAAAAACTGTTTTTT
TRBD1	TRBV28	TRBJ1-2	-	CASSLRQGDYGYTF	TGTGCCAGCAGTTTGAGACAGGGCGACTATGGCTACACCTTC
-	TRBV7-2	TRBJ1-5	-	CASSLGQGSNQPQHF	TGTGCCAGCAGCTTAGGTCAGGGGAGCAATCAGCCCCAGCATTTT
-	TRBV19	TRBJ1-4	-	CASTRGNEKLFF	TGTGCCAGTACCAGGGGCAATGAAAAACTGTTTTTT
TRBD1	TRBV5-1	TRBJ1-1	-	CASRFDRGTEAFF	TGCGCCAGCAGATTTGACAGGGGAACTGAAGCTTTCTTT
TRBD1	TRBV19	TRBJ1-2	-	CASSPPDRGNGYTF	TGTGCCAGTAGTCCGCCGGACAGGGGGAATGGCTACACCTTC
TRBD1	TRBV24-1	TRBJ2-7	-	CATRDRGMGEQYF	TGTGCCACGCGGGACAGGGGCATGGGAGAGCAGTACTTC
TRBD2	TRBV5-1	TRBJ2-3	-	CASSTGHRGADTQYF	TGCGCCAGCAGCACTGGACACCGGGGGGCAGATACGCAGTATTTT
-	TRBV6-5	TRBJ2-3	once	CASSYSIADTQYF	TGTGCCAGCAGTTACTCGATAGCAGATACGCAGTATTTT
TRBD1	TRBV19	TRBJ1-5	-	CASSSDRGNQPQHF	TGTGCCAGTAGTTCCGACAGGGGCAATCAGCCCCAGCATTTT
-	TRBV28	TRBJ1-2	-	CASEAANINYGYTF	TGTGCCAGCGAGGCAGCCAACATAAACTATGGCTACACCTTC
-	TRBV25-1	TRBJ1-1	-	CASSEWGQGNSEAFF	TGTGCCAGCAGTGAATGGGGTCAGGGAAACTCTGAAGCTTTCTTT
TRBD1	TRBV9	TRBJ1-2	-	CASSDLLTGGEDYGYTF	TGTGCCAGCAGCGACCTTCTGACAGGGGGCGAAGACTATGGCTACACCTTC
-	TRBV5-1	TRBJ1-4	-	CASSTDSANEKLFF	TGCGCCAGCAGCACGGACAGCGCTAATGAAAAACTGTTTTTT
-	TRBV21-1	TRBJ2-1	few	CASSKLWGQGALESNEQFF	-
TRBD2	TRBV24-1	TRBJ2-1	-	CATSDPAGGSYNEQFF	TGTGCCACCAGTGATCCAGCGGGAGGTTCCTACAATGAGCAGTTCTTC
TRBD2	TRBV14	TRBJ2-1	-	CASSGTSVGEQFF	TGTGCCAGCAGCGGGACTAGCGTCGGTGAGCAGTTCTTC
-	TRBV15	TRBJ2-6	few	CATSRDNQAWANVLTF	TGTGCCACCAGCAGAGATAATCAGGCTTGGGCCAACGTCCTGACTTTC
TRBD1	TRBV7-2	TRBJ1-1	few	CASSQGQGRASNTEAFF	TGTGCCAGCAGCCAAGGACAGGGAAGGGCGTCCAACACTGAAGCTTTCTTT
TRBD2	TRBV20-1	TRBJ2-1	once	CSASRSGAYNEQFF	TGCAGTGCTAGTCGCAGCGGGGCCTACAATGAGCAGTTCTTC
TRBD1	TRBV19	TRBJ2-7	once	CASSEGRGLSEQYF	TGTGCCAGTAGCGAGGGCAGGGGGCTAAGCGAGCAGTACTTC
-	TRBV11-2	TRBJ1-4	-	CASSPTGHNEKLFF	TGTGCCAGCAGCCCTACAGGGCATAATGAAAAACTGTTTTTT
-	TRBV15	TRBJ2-5	-	CATSRDREETQYF	TGTGCCACCAGCAGGGACAGAGAAGAGACCCAGTACTTC
-	TRBV2	TRBJ1-4	-	CASSEPVNEKLFF	TGTGCCAGCAGTGAACCAGTTAATGAAAAACTGTTTTTT
-	TRBV2	TRBJ1-3	-	CASSMGRGESGNTIYF	TGTGCCAGCTCTATGGGCAGGGGAGAATCTGGAAACACCATATATTTT